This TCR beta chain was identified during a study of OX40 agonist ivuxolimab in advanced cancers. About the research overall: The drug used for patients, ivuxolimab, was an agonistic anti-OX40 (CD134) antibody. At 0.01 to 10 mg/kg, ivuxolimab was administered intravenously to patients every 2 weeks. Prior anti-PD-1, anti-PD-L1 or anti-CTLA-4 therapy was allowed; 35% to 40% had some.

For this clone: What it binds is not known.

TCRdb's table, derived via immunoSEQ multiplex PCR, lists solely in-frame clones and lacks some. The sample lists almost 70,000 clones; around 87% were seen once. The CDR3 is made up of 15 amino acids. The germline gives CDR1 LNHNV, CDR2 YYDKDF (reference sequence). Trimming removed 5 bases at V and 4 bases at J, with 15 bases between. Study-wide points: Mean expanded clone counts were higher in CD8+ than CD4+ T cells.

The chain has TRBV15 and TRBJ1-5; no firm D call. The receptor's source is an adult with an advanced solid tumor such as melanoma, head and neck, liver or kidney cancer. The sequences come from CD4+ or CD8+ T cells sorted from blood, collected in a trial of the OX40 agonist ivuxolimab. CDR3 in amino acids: CATSRDLPRNQPQHF. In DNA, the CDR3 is TGTGCCACCAGCCGGGATCTCCCAAGGAATCAGCCCCAGCATTTT.